This T cell receptor beta chain emerged from a study of blood T cell repertoires in COVID-19. At the level of the study: T cells, B-cell-depleted T cells, or PBMCs provided the cDNA or gDNA that served as material.

Per the original methods: Cell counts per sample came from amplifying reference gene primers. Produced via immunoSEQ multiplex PCR; TCRdb's table is partial and in-frame only. That table supplies the V and J calls and clone size; D and trimming were determined from the DNA. The sample lists 150,000 to 200,000 clones, roughly 76% occurring once. Trimming took 0 bases from V and 2 from J; bases not matched to a gene: 4. This CDR3 is built from 16 residues. Germline V gene sequence: CDR1 SGDLS, CDR2 YYNGEE. The specimen was peripheral blood. The clonotype originates from an elderly woman with COVID-19, enrolled during active disease. The genes are TRBV9 and TRBJ2-5, with 10 bases aligning to TRBD2. The CDR3 coding sequence is TGTGCCAGCAGCGTAGGCCCGACTAGCGGGCAAGAGACCCAGTACTTC. It codes for CASSVGPTSGQETQYF.